This T cell receptor beta chain is drawn from a study of CD8 T cells in ankylosing spondylitis. This CDR3 comprises 17 residues. V was cut by 1 base and J by 5 bases, with 21 bases left in between. Per the germline V gene, CDR1 is LGHNA and CDR2 is YNFKEQ. This clonotype was seen only a few times. Its antigen is undetermined. Via MiXCR, TCRdb re-called the 5' RACE reads, giving one row per CDR3 protein. The sample records about 140,000 distinct CDR3 sequences, about 7.3% being singletons. Study outcomes and limitations: CD8+ cells made up the disease-linked clones, which were relatively rare in peripheral blood. Significant enrichment of disease-linked clones was reportedly seen in matched ankylosing spondylitis synovial fluid. Ankylosing spondylitis blood seemed to carry a telltale TCR beta motif made of several highly homologous variants. Some motif variants were previously reported in reactive arthritis synovial fluid and blood.

The sequencing sample was made of blood, either unsorted or a sorted T cell fraction (not recorded which). The chain uses TRBV4-2 and TRBJ2-7; TRBD1 is a possible D gene (5 bases). This TCR was sampled from a female donor with ankylosing spondylitis or in good health (not recorded which). CDR3 in amino acids: CASSQVGSRFIGDEQYF. CDR3 nucleotide sequence: TGTGCCAGCAGCCAAGTCGGCAGCCGATTTATAGGGGACGAGCAGTACTTC.